This T cell receptor beta chain was recovered during a study of read filtering for tumor transcriptome and immune sequencing (dated by TCRdb to about 2020). With respect to the entire study: Of the patients in the cohort, more than 16 were male and roughly 15 were female, and their mean age was about 70 years, with a range of 47 to 80. By revised international staging, roughly 8 patients were R-ISS I, about 15 were R-ISS II and 7 were R-ISS III. After DNase treatment, whole-transcriptome libraries were prepared using the TruSeq RNA Access Library Prep Kit. Per sample, about 4.05 to 10.27 million TCR-region mapped reads were obtained with IR-seq, compared with only roughly 80 to 1273 with RNA-seq. Using the same bone marrow samples, the study ran both targeted immune repertoire sequencing and bulk whole-transcriptome sequencing and then compared the TCR repertoires from each method. One main goal was a read-filtering strategy for immune repertoire data, in particular deciding whether clonotypes backed by only one read should be removed.

The paper's findings and limits, for the study overall: In IR-seq, around 85% of clonotypes but roughly 3.5% of total reads were represented by single-read clonotypes, whereas in RNA-seq, around 75% of clonotypes and approximately 45% of reads were represented by single-read clonotypes. The sorted CD138-negative fraction was not purified T cells but a mixed bone marrow immune population. When single-read clonotypes were removed, the proportions of shared clonotypes in IR-seq and RNA-seq correlated more strongly. Compared with RNA-seq, IR-seq captured clonotypes at much higher depth and more reliably, and a smaller IR-seq throughput was enough to identify most shared clonotypes.

TCR libraries were constructed from 400 ng RNA using the Immunoverse kit, and molecular barcoded adaptors covering alpha/delta and beta/gamma chains were employed. TCR library preparation was performed with the same RNA that was used for transcriptome sequencing. TCR libraries were sequenced on an Illumina HiSeq 4000 with 2 x 150 cycles. The authors' analysis ran thus. With MiXCR, TCR reads were aligned to human V, D, J and C references and assembled into CDR3 clonotypes, with quality filtering and error correction included. The tcR package in R was used to analyze clonotype counts and gene usage diversity. Raw mapping reads were checked after the RNA-seq reads had been mapped by STAR aligner version 2.5.3a onto the human GRCh37 genome. IR-seq fastq files were randomly downsampled with Seqtk 1.3 to test the effect of sequencing depth on detected clonotypes. TCRdb passed the public sequencing reads through fastp at Q25 and MiXCR, retaining productive beta sequences. Records with the same CDR3 protein are collapsed into one entry carrying the most frequent genes and DNA. Clone size and V and J calls follow TCRdb, not the original study. The sample table holds tens of thousands of distinct CDR3 sequences, of which around 13% were seen once. The leading ten clones occupy about 36% of the sample.

Every patient had bone marrow sampled at the time of active disease. Ficoll-Hypaque density gradient centrifugation was used to isolate bone marrow mononuclear cells. Myeloma plasma cells were removed and CD138-negative cells were obtained by negative selection following labeling with CD138 magnetic microbeads on a MACS separator. Flow cytometry with CD138 antibodies on an Attune NxT was used to check how pure the isolated cells were. Total RNA was extracted using TRIzol reagent and was quantified on a NanoDrop spectrophotometer. Paired RNA-seq and IR-seq were performed on each patient's CD138-negative bone marrow sample. This clonotype was recorded many times. No cognate antigen has been identified for it. Base qualities are missing; no much larger clone stands one base away. The clonotype was recovered from a donor aged 40 or older with multiple myeloma. The sample was a population of CD138-negative cells sorted from bone marrow. The cell subset or site label on this specimen signifies: bone marrow mononuclear cells depleted of CD138+ plasma/myeloma cells by negative magnetic selection.

The DNA sequence is as follows: TGTGCCTGGAGTGTCTGGGGACAGGGGAAGAGAGACTATGGCTACACCTTC. It translates to CAWSVWGQGKRDYGYTF. The chain links TRBV30 with TRBJ1-2, with 10 bases in between that match TRBD1. V is cut back by 0 bases and J by 3 bases, with 10 bases in the junction unmatched. The germline V gene (reference sequence) yields GTSNPN for CDR1 and SVGIG for CDR2. The CDR3, from cysteine to phenylalanine, totals 17 residues. Only the CDR3 DNA stays, 51 bases, in frame from base 1.